The subject of this entry is one T cell receptor beta chain. The data derive from a study of control samples from healthy donors and cancer patients. TCRdb's table, derived via immunoSEQ multiplex PCR, lists solely in-frame clones and lacks some. The table shows approximately 120,000 clones, with 90% occurring only once. Sequencing was performed on blood. The TCR was taken from a human donor in good health. The donor label of this sample is uncertain.

The DNA for the CDR3 is TGTGCCAGTAGTCCGGCGACAGTCTATAGCAATCAGCCCCAGCATTTT. Protein sequence: CASSPATVYSNQPQHF. The chain recombines TRBV19 with TRBJ1-5; possible D gene TRBD1, 5 bases. CDR1 is LNHDA, CDR2 SQIVND, per germline (reference sequence). The CDR3 consists of 16 residues. Between the trimmed V and J ends, which lost 5 bases and 0 bases, there was a span of 14 bases.